This T cell receptor beta chain comes out of a study of T cell repertoires in ileal Crohn's disease. Turning to the study itself: Operated complications were stricturing disease (roughly 61%) and penetrating disease (approximately 39%). Whole-study results and caveats: Mucosal expansions were suggested to be mainly CD8 T cells. Compared with non-smokers, active smokers at surgery showed more clonal expansions.

Assay: immunoSEQ multiplex PCR; the TCRdb copy retains only in-frame clones and omits some. This sample yields some 16,000 clones, of which 83% are seen a single time; under 13% belongs to the top ten. Trimming removed 5 bases from V and 4 bases from J, with 14 bases in between. CDR3 size: 14 residues. Per germline, CDR1 SGHVS and CDR2 FQNEAQ. Comments on this clone: Its antigen is not known.

Patients were adults with ileal or ileocolonic Crohn's disease needing resection. Specimen: ileal tissue. The rearrangement links TRBV7-8 to TRBJ1-2, with D hard to call. The source of this sequence is an adult with Crohn's disease. CDR3 sequence: CASSPPGRLYGYTF. In DNA form, the CDR3 reads TGTGCCAGCAGCCCTCCGGGTCGCCTCTATGGCTACACCTTC.